Listed here are 29 T cell receptor beta chains from one sample, sequenced in a study of cytomegalovirus exposure and HLA in healthy donors. Primers included in the PCR were 60 Vbeta and 13 Jbeta primers. Here immunoSEQ multiplex PCR was the method, and the copy in TCRdb shows in-frame clones only, minus some. In the table there are around 140,000 clones, 78% of which are singletons. Material for sequencing was PBMCs. The receptors shown here come from a female donor in good health and CMV-seronegative.

The sample holds a few counts of this clone. The rearrangement links TRBV27 to TRBJ2-5; TRBD2 matches at 10 bases. Germline CDR1 MNHEY, CDR2 SMNVEV (reference sequence). The CDR3 has 16 amino acids. The ends lost 3 bases at V and 5 bases at J; junction bases unmatched: 9. This chain's CDR3 is CASSLVQAGGRETQYF. The CDR3 DNA is TGTGCCAGCAGTTTGGTCCAAGCGGGGGGGCGGGAGACCCAGTACTTC.

The rearrangement joins TRBV30 to TRBJ1-5; 7 nucleotides agree with TRBD1. The J segment lost 0 bases and the V segment lost 1 base, leaving 9 bases of the junction unmatched. This CDR3 is 17 amino acids long. Germline V gene sequence: CDR1 GTSNPN, CDR2 SVGIG (reference sequence). The CDR3 DNA reads as TGTGCCTGGAGTGCGGGAGGGGGCCCTTATAGCAATCAGCCCCAGCATTTT. Protein sequence: CAWSAGGGPYSNQPQHF.

This clone was seen only once. Within the sample, other DNA sequences also encode this same CDR3. The chain recombines TRBV20-1 with TRBJ2-7; TRBD2 is a possible D gene (5 bases). The germline V and J ends were trimmed by 6 bases and 4 bases, with 10 bases remaining between them. Germline V lookup: CDR1 DFQATT, CDR2 SNEGSKA (reference sequence). CDR3 length: 11 amino acids. The CDR3 region has the DNA TGCAGTGCACCGAGGGCGTACGAGCAGTACTTC. Translation: CSAPRAYEQYF.

This clone was seen once. The V call is TRBV11-2, the J call TRBJ2-4; D perhaps matches TRBD1 (5 bases). The CDR3 consists of 17 residues. The V gene's germline CDR1 is SGHAT and CDR2 FQNNGV. The germline V and J ends were trimmed by 4 bases and 1 base, with 17 bases remaining between them. CDR3 in DNA: TGTGCCAGCAGCTCACTCTTCGACAGAGCCGCCAAAAACATTCAGTACTTC. Its protein is CASSSLFDRAAKNIQYF.

V is TRBV18 and J is TRBJ2-1, with 11 bases identical to TRBD2. CDR1 KGHSH and CDR2 LQKENI come from the germline V gene. Trimming took 1 base from V and 4 from J; bases not matched to a gene: 9. This CDR3 has 18 residues. The CDR3 region has the DNA TGTGCCAGCTCACCACTAGGGACTAGCGGACTCCCATACAATGAGCAGTTCTTC. It specifies CASSPLGTSGLPYNEQFF.

This rearrangement joins TRBV28 to TRBJ2-5; 9 bases align to TRBD2. This CDR3 region has 15 residues. Germline lookup yields CDR1 MDHEN and CDR2 SYDVKM. Losses at the gene ends were 3 bases for V and 6 bases for J; bases not matched to a gene: 8. The CDR3 DNA follows: TGTGCCAGCAGTTTCATTAGCGGGAGCCGTAAGACCCAGTACTTC. It is translated as CASSFISGSRKTQYF.

The V gene is TRBV14, the J gene TRBJ2-5; TRBD1 might be the D (5 bases). Per germline, CDR1 SGHDN and CDR2 FVKESK. Trimming stripped 3 bases from V and 2 bases from J, with 13 bases between. This CDR3 has 15 amino acids. CDR3: CASSQFQGSQETQYF. The CDR3 DNA reads as TGTGCCAGCAGCCAGTTCCAGGGTAGTCAAGAGACCCAGTACTTC.

The rearrangement links TRBV14 to TRBJ1-1; D unclear. V was shortened by 4 bases and J by 0 bases, with 15 bases between the two germline ends. This CDR3 has 16 amino acids. Per the germline V gene, CDR1 is SGHDN and CDR2 is FVKESK. The CDR3 here is CASSRPLARMNTEAFF. The CDR3, as DNA: TGTGCCAGCAGCCGTCCCCTGGCGAGGATGAACACTGAAGCTTTCTTT.

The gene calls are TRBV4-3 and TRBJ1-5, with D perhaps TRBD1 (6 bases). Trimming shortened V by 0 bases and J by 3 bases, and 9 bases separated the two germline ends. CDR3 length: 15 amino acids. Germline V lookup: CDR1 LGHNA, CDR2 YSLEER. CDR3 DNA sequence: TGCGCCAGCAGCCAAGAATGGACAGACAATCAGCCCCAGCATTTT. This encodes CASSQEWTDNQPQHF.

The chain has TRBV19 and TRBJ1-4, with TRBD1 identical over 8 bases. Germline CDR1 reads LNHDA; CDR2 reads SQIVND (reference sequence). This CDR3 contains 19 residues. With V trimmed by 5 bases and J by 0 bases, 14 bases remained unmatched. CDR3 sequence: CASSSRTGTNSATNEKLFF. DNA of the CDR3: TGTGCCAGTAGTTCTCGGACAGGGACCAACTCGGCAACTAATGAAAAACTGTTTTTT.

This chain connects TRBV29-1 to TRBJ2-1, with 7 bases aligning to TRBD2. Germline CDR1 SQVTM, CDR2 ANQGSEA. The CDR3 runs to 10 residues. J gave up 10 bases and V 5 bases, and 2 bases lay outside the gene matches. CDR3 in DNA: TGCAGCGTTCTAGCGGACGAGCAGTTCTTC. This codes for CSVLADEQFF.

V and J are TRBV5-4 and TRBJ2-7; TRBD1 matches 8 bases. Germline loops: CDR1 SGHNT, CDR2 YYREEE (reference sequence). The CDR3 totals 16 residues. Trimming removed 0 bases from V and 2 bases from J; junction bases left unmatched: 7. This CDR3 is CASSLGSRTGTYEQYF. The CDR3 DNA sequence: TGTGCCAGCAGCTTGGGGAGTAGGACAGGGACCTACGAGCAGTACTTC.

The chain carries TRBV2 and TRBJ2-3; 8 bases are shared with TRBD2. This CDR3 is 15 amino acids long. V shed 11 bases, J shed 1 base, and the junction held 11 bases outside the gene matches. CDR1 is SNHLY and CDR2 is FYNNEI in the germline V gene. The DNA for the CDR3 is TGTGCCTCTAGCGGGCCTGCTTCTGGCACAGATACGCAGTATTTT. The encoded protein is CASSGPASGTDTQYF.

V gene TRBV19 combines with J gene TRBJ2-2, with 14 bases matching TRBD2. Trimming took 4 bases from V and 3 from J; bases not matched to a gene: 4. Germline V gene data show CDR1 as LNHDA and CDR2 as SQIVND (reference sequence). The CDR3 has 17 residues. CDR3 nucleotide sequence: TGTGCCAGTAGTACGACTAGCGGGGGGGGATACACCGGGGAGCTGTTTTTT. It is translated as CASSTTSGGGYTGELFF. The entire variable domain, with the rest obtained from reference TRBV19 and TRBJ2-2, is as follows: DGGITQSPKYLFRKEGQNVTLSCEQNLNHDAMYWYRQDPGQGLRLIYYSQIVNDFQKGDIAEGYSVSREKKESFPLTVTSAQKNPTAFYLCASSTTSGGGYTGELFFGEGSRLTVL.

Remarks on this clone: One junction end does not reproduce the germline sequence, and a read error may be involved. The chain is built from TRBV7-2 and TRBJ2-3; 11 positions match TRBD2. CDR1 and CDR2 from the germline V gene are SGHTA and FQGNSA. CDR3 length equals 15 residues. The CDR3 coding sequence is TGTGCCAGCAGCGTAGCGGGGGGGAGCACAGATACGCAGTATTTT. This translates into CASSVAGGSTDTQYF.

The chain couples TRBV5-4 to TRBJ1-6, with a weak D call TRBD1 (6 bases). Trimming cost V 0 bases and J 10 bases, with 8 bases left between them. Germline V gene lookup returns CDR1 SGHNT and CDR2 YYREEE (reference sequence). The CDR3 totals 13 residues. The CDR3 loop reads CASSLDGGSPLHF. The CDR3 DNA reads TGTGCCAGCAGCTTGGATGGGGGCTCACCCCTCCACTTT.

This clone was picked up a small number of times. V usage is TRBV5-6 and J usage is TRBJ1-1, with 11 positions matching TRBD1. V dropped 4 bases and J dropped 3; count of bases not matched to a gene: 8. This CDR3 region has 16 residues. Per germline, CDR1 SGHDT and CDR2 YYEEEE. This chain's CDR3 is CASSGDRGLSDTEAFF. In DNA form, the CDR3 reads TGTGCCAGCAGCGGGGACAGGGGGTTGTCGGACACTGAAGCTTTCTTT.

V usage is TRBV27 and J usage is TRBJ2-1, with TRBD2 matching 9 bases. V was pared by 7 bases and J by 10 bases, with 11 bases of the junction left unmatched. Germline V gene data show CDR1 as MNHEY and CDR2 as SMNVEV (reference sequence). The CDR3 contains 14 residues. CDR3 residues: CASTRVAGEQEQFF. The CDR3 coding sequence is TGTGCCAGCACGAGGGTAGCGGGAGAGCAGGAGCAGTTCTTC.

A few counts support this clone. The CDR3 here is CASIRGSNEKLFF. CDR3 nucleotide sequence: TGTGCCAGTATCCGTGGGAGTAATGAAAAACTGTTTTTT. This chain links TRBV28 with TRBJ1-4; D is unclear. This CDR3 region has 13 residues. The germline gives CDR1 MDHEN, CDR2 SYDVKM. V dropped 9 bases and J dropped 4 bases, with 12 bases sitting between them.

J is TRBJ2-3 and V is TRBV30; 7 positions match TRBD2. The CDR3 consists of 13 residues. Germline CDR1 GTSNPN, CDR2 SVGIG (reference sequence). The V segment lost 4 bases and the J segment 6 bases; nucleotides outside the gene matches: 7. The CDR3 coding sequence is TGTGCCTGGAAGAGCGGGATTGCGGATACGCAGTATTTT. Its translation: CAWKSGIADTQYF. Looking up the rest from reference TRBV30 and TRBJ2-3 gives the full variable domain: SQTIHQWPATLVQPVGSPLSLECTVEGTSNPNLYWYRQAAGRGLQLLFYSVGIGQISSEVPQNLSASRPQDRQFILSSKKLLLSDSGFYLCAWKSGIADTQYFGPGTRLTVL.

The J gene is TRBJ1-1, the V gene TRBV11-2; D uncertain. Germline V lookup: CDR1 SGHAT, CDR2 FQNNGV. The CDR3 has 10 residues. Trimming left V 4 bases short and J 10 bases short, with 7 bases between. The CDR3 here is CASSSNRAFF. DNA of the CDR3: TGTGCCAGCAGCTCAAACAGAGCTTTCTTT.

V usage is TRBV5-1 and J usage is TRBJ2-7; the match to TRBD1 covers 8 bases. Germline V lookup: CDR1 SGHRS, CDR2 YFSETQ. The CDR3 is 13 amino acids. J gave up 5 bases and V 4 bases, and 5 bases lay outside the gene matches. The CDR3 DNA reads TGCGCCAGCAGCACGCAACAGGGGGACGAGCAGTACTTC. This codes for CASSTQQGDEQYF.

V and J are TRBV6-1 and TRBJ2-1; perhaps TRBD2 as D (5 bases). V lost 6 bases and J lost 0, with 12 bases in between. Germline values: CDR1 MNHNS, CDR2 SASEGT. The CDR3 is 15 amino acids. The CDR3 reads CASRRETSSYNEQFF. The CDR3 DNA reads as TGTGCCAGCAGGAGGGAAACTAGCTCCTACAATGAGCAGTTCTTC.

The CDR3 sequence: CASSQDWRTNYGYTF. CDR3 coding DNA: TGCGCCAGCAGCCAAGATTGGCGGACTAACTATGGCTACACCTTC. This chain uses TRBV4-3 with TRBJ1-2; no clear D. Per the germline V gene, CDR1 is LGHNA and CDR2 is YSLEER. The V gene lost 0 bases and the J gene lost 0 bases, with 8 bases spanning the gap. The CDR3 runs to 15 residues.

V gene TRBV30 combines with J gene TRBJ1-2; D is unclear. The CDR3 is 14 amino acids. Trimming removed 2 bases at V and 2 bases at J, with 12 bases between. Germline CDR1 and CDR2: GTSNPN and SVGIG (reference sequence). The CDR3 here is CAWSFPELNYGYTF. The CDR3 DNA sequence: TGTGCCTGGAGTTTTCCAGAACTAAACTATGGCTACACCTTC.

This chain connects TRBV5-8 to TRBJ2-5, with 9 bases fitting TRBD1. The J segment lost 5 bases and the V segment lost 2 bases, leaving 4 bases of the junction unmatched. The CDR3 contains 14 residues. Germline lookup yields CDR1 SGHTS and CDR2 YDEGEE. CDR3 in DNA: TGTGCCAGCAGCTTAGGGACAGGGCGGGAGACCCAGTACTTC. Its protein product is CASSLGTGRETQYF.

CDR3 nucleotides: TGTGCCAGCAGCTTGGGACAGGGGGCGCGGGACTATGGCTACACCTTC. As protein: CASSLGQGARDYGYTF. The rearrangement joins TRBV7-2 to TRBJ1-2, with TRBD1 matching over 12 bases. The CDR3 runs to 16 residues. V trimming: 3 bases; J trimming: 3 bases; junction bases outside the gene matches: 5. The germline V gene encodes CDR1 SGHTA and CDR2 FQGNSA.

A note on this clone: One end of the junction is discordant with germline, which a read error may explain. The chain carries TRBV7-9 and TRBJ1-1; 10 bases are a match to TRBD1. The CDR3 length is 12 residues. The germline CDR1 and CDR2 sequences are SEHNR and FQNEAQ (reference sequence). CDR3 sequence reads: CSSSGRTGGGFF. CDR3 bases: TGTTCCAGCAGCGGCCGGACAGGGGGAGGTTTCTTT. The variable domain in full, completed from reference TRBV7-9 and TRBJ1-1, reads DTGVSQNPRHKITKRGQNVTFRCDPISEHNRLYWYRQTLGQGPEFLTYFQNEAQLEKSRLLSDRFSAERPKGSFSTLEIQRTEQGDSAMYLCSSSGRTGGGFFGQGTRLTVV.

Notes on this clone: One end of the junction does not line up with germline, which may come from a read error. The chain combines TRBV7-7 with TRBJ1-6; the D is unclear. The germline V gene has CDR1 SSHAT and CDR2 FNYEAQ (reference sequence). The CDR3 extends over 13 amino acids. The CDR3 DNA reads as TGTGCTAGCAGCTTATCGGAGAATTCACCCCTCCACTTT. Its translation: CASSLSENSPLHF.